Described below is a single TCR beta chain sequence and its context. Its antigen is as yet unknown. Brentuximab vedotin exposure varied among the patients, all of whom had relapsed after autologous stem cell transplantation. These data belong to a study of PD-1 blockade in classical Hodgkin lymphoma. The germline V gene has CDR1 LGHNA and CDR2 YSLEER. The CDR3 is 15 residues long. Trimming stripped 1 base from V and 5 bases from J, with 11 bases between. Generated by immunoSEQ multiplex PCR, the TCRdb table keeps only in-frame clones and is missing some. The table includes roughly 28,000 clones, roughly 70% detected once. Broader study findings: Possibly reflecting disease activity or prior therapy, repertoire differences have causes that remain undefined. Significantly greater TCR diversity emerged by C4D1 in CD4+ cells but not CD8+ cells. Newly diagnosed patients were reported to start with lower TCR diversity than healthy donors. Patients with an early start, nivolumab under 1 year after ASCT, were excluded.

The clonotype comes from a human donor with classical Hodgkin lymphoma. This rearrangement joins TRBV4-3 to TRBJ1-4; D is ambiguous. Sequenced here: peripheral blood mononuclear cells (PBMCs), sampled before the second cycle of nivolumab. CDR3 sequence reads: CASSQGTMGNEKLFF. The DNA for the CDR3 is TGCGCCAGCAGCCAAGGAACCATGGGCAATGAAAAACTGTTTTTT.